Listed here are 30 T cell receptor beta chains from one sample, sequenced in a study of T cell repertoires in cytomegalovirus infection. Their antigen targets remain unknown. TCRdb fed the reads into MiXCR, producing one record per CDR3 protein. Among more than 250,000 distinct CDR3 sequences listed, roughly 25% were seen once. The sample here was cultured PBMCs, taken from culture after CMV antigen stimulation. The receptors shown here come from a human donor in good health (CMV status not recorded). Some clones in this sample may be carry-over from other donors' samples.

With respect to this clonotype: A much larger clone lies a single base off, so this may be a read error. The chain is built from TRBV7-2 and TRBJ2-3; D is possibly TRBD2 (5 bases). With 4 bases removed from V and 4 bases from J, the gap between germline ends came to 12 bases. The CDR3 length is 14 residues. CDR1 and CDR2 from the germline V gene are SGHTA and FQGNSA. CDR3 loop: CASSSGEGPDTQYF. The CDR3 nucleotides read TGTGCCAGCAGCTCCGGAGAGGGCCCAGATACGCAGTATTTT. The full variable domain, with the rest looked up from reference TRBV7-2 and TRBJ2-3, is GAGVSQSPSNKVTEKGKDVELRCDPISGHTALYWYRQSLGQGLEFLIYFQGNSAPDKSGLPSDRFSAERTGGSVSTLTIQRTQQEDSAVYLCASSSGEGPDTQYFGPGTRLTVL.

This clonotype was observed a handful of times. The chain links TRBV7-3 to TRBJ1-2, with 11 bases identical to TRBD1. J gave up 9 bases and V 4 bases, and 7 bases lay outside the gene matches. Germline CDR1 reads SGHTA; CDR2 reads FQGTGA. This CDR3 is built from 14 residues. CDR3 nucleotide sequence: TGTGCCAGCAGCTCAGGACAGGGGGCACAAAGCTACACCTTC. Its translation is CASSSGQGAQSYTF.

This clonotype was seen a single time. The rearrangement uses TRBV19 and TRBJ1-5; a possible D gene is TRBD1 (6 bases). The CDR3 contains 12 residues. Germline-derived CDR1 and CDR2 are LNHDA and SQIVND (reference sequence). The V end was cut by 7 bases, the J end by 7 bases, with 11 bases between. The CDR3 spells CASTERGQPQHF. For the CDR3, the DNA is TGTGCCAGTACGGAGAGGGGGCAGCCCCAGCATTTT.

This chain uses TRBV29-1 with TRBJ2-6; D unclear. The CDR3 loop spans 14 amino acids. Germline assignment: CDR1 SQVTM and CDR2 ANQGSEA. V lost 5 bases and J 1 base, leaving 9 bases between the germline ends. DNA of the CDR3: TGCAGCGTTACGAAGGAATCTGGGGCCAACGTCCTGACTTTC. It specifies CSVTKESGANVLTF.

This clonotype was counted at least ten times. CDR3 sequence (DNA): TGTGCCAGCAGCTTAGCCAGCGACAGGGGCTACGAGCAGTACTTC. Its translation is CASSLASDRGYEQYF. The chain combines TRBV7-2 with TRBJ2-7; 8 positions agree with TRBD1. Germline CDR1 and CDR2: SGHTA and FQGNSA. CDR3 length equals 15 residues. V dropped 0 bases and J dropped 3; count of bases not matched to a gene: 4.

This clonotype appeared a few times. CDR3 protein: CASSQEAGPLNSPLHF. The CDR3 bases are TGCGCCAGCAGCCAAGAGGCAGGGCCCCTTAATTCACCCCTCCACTTT. The genes are TRBV4-1 and TRBJ1-6; D might be TRBD1 (5 bases). The length of the CDR3 is 16 residues. Germline CDR1 and CDR2: MGHRA and YSYEKL. Trimming left V 0 bases short and J 6 bases short, with 12 bases between.

DNA for the CDR3: TGTGCCAGCAGTTACGGGGGACTAGTGGTCGGGCACTACGAGCAGTACGTC. Translation gives CASSYGGLVVGHYEQYV. V is TRBV6-2 or TRBV6-3 and J is TRBJ2-7; 8 bases map to TRBD2. V lost 2 bases, J lost 3 bases, and 12 bases stayed unmatched. The CDR3 is 17 amino acids. CDR1 MNHEY and CDR2 SVGEGT come from the germline V gene.

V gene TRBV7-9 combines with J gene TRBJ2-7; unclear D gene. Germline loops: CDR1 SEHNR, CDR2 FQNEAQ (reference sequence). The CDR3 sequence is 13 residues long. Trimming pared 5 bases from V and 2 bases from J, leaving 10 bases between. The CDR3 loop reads CASSPPAAYEQYF. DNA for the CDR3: TGTGCCAGCAGCCCCCCGGCAGCCTACGAGCAGTACTTC.

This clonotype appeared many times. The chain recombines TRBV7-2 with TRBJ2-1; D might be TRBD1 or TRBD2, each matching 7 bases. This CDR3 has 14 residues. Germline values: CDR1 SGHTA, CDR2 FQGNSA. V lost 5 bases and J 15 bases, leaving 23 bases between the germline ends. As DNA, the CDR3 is TGTGCCAGCAGCCTCGGACAGGCCGGGTCTAGCGGGTTCTTC. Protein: CASSLGQAGSSGFF.

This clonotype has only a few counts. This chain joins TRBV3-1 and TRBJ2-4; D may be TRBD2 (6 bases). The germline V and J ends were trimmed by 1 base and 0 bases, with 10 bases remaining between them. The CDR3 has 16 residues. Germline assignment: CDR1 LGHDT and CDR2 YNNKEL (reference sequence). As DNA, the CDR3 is TGTGCCAGCAGCCAAGGTAGCGGATTAGCCAAAAACATTCAGTACTTC. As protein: CASSQGSGLAKNIQYF. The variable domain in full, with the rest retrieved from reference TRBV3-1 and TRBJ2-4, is DTAVSQTPKYLVTQMGNDKSIKCEQNLGHDTMYWYKQDSKKFLKIMFSYNNKELIINETVPNRFSPKSPDKAHLNLHINSLELGDSAVYFCASSQGSGLAKNIQYFGAGTRLSVL.

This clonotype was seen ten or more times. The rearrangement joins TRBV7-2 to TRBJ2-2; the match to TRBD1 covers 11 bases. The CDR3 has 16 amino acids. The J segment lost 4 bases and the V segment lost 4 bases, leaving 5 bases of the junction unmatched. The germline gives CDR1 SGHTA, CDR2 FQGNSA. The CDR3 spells CASSYTGQGGTGELFF. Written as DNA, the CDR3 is TGTGCCAGCAGCTACACGGGACAGGGGGGCACCGGGGAGCTGTTTTTT.

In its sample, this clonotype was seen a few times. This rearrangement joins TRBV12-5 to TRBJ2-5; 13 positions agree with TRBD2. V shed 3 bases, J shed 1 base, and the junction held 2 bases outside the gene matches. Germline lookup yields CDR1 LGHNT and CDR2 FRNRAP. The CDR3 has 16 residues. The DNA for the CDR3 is TGTGCTAGTGGTTTCCGACTAGCGGGAGGCCAAGAGACCCAGTACTTC. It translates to CASGFRLAGGQETQYF. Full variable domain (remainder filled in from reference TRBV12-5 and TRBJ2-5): DARVTQTPRHKVTEMGQEVTMRCQPILGHNTVFWYRQTMMQGLELLAYFRNRAPLDDSGMPKDRFSAEMPDATLATLKIQPSEPRDSAVYFCASGFRLAGGQETQYFGPGTRLLVL.

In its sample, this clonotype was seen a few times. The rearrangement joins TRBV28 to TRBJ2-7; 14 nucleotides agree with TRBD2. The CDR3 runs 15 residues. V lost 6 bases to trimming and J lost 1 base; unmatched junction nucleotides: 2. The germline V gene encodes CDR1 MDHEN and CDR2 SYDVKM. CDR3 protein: CASRGTSGSSYEQYF. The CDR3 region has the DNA TGTGCCAGCAGGGGGACTAGCGGGAGTTCCTACGAGCAGTACTTC. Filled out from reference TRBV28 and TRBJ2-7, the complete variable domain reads DVKVTQSSRYLVKRTGEKVFLECVQDMDHENMFWYRQDPGLGLRLIYFSYDVKMKEKGDIPEGYSVSREKKERFSLILESASTNQTSMYLCASRGTSGSSYEQYFGPGTRLTVT.

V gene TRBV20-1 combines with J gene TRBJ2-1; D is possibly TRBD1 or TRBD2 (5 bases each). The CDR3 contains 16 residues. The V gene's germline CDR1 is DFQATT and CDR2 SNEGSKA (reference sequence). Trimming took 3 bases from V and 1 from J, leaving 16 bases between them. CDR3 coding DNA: TGCAGTGCTAGGACCCCCCAGGGAGAATCCTACAATGAGCAGTTCTTC. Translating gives CSARTPQGESYNEQFF.

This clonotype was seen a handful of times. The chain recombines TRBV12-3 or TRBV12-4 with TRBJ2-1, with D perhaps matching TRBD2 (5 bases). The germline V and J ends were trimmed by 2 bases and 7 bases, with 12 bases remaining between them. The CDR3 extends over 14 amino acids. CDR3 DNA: TGTGCCAGCAGTTTAATCCTCCGGGGTAATGAGCAGTTCTTC. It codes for CASSLILRGNEQFF.

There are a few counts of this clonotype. CDR3 sequence (DNA): TGTGCCAGCGGGTCCGGACAGGTTAATGAAAAACTGTTTTTT. Amino acid sequence: CASGSGQVNEKLFF. V is TRBV12-3 or TRBV12-4 and J is TRBJ1-4; 7 nucleotides line up with TRBD1. J gave up 4 bases and V 8 bases, and 7 bases lay outside the gene matches. CDR3 length equals 14 residues.

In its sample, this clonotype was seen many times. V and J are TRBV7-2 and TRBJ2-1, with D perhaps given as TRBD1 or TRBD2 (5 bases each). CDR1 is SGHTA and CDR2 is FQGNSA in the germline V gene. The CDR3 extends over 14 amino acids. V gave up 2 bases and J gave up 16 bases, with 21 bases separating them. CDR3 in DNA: TGTGCCAGCAGCTTAAGGGTGGGGGAACGGTTTATTTTCTTC. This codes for CASSLRVGERFIFF.

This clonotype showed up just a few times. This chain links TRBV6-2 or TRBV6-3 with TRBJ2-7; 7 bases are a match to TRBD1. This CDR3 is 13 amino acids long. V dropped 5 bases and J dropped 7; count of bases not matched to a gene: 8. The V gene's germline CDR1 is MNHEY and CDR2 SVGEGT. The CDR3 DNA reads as TGTGCCAGCAGTCCGACGACAGGGCGAGAGCAGTACGTC. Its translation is CASSPTTGREQYV.

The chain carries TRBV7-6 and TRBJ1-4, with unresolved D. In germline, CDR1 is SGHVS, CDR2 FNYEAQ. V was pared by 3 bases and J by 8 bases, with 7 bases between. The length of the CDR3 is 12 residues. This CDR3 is CASSFTPEKLFF. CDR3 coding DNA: TGTGCCAGCAGCTTTACCCCCGAAAAACTGTTTTTT.

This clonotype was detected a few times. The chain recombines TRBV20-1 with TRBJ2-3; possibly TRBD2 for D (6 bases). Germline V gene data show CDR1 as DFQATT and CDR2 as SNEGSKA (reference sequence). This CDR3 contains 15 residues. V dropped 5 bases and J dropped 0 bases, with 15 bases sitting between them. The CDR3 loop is CSAEERTTSTDTQYF. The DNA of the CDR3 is TGCAGTGCTGAGGAGCGGACTACTAGCACAGATACGCAGTATTTT.

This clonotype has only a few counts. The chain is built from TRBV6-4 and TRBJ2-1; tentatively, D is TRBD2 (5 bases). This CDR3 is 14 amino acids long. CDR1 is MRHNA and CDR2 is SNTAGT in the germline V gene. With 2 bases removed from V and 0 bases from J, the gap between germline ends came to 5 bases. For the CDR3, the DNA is TGTGCCAGCAGTGACGGGAGCTCCTACAATGAGCAGTTCTTC. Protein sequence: CASSDGSSYNEQFF.

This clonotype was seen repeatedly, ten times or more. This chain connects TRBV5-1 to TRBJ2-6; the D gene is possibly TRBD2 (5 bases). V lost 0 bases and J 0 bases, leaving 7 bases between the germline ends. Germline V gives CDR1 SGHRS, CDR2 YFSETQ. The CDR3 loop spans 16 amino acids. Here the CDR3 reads CASSLVGSSGANVLTF. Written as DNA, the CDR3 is TGCGCCAGCAGCTTGGTTGGGAGCTCTGGGGCCAACGTCCTGACTTTC.

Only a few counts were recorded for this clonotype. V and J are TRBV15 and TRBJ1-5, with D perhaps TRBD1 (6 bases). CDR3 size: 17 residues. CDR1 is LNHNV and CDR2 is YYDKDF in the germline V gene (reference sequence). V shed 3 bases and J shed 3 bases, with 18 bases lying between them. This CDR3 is CATSSGQTNYPNQPQHF. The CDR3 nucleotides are TGTGCCACCAGCAGCGGACAGACCAATTACCCCAATCAGCCCCAGCATTTT.

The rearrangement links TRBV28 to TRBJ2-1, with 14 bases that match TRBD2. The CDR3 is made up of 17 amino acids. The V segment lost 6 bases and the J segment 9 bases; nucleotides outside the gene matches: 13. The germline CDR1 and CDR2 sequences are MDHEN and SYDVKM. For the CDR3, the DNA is TGTGCCAGCAGCAGGGAGACGGGACTAGCGGGAGCGAGTGAGCAGTTCTTC. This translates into CASSRETGLAGASEQFF.

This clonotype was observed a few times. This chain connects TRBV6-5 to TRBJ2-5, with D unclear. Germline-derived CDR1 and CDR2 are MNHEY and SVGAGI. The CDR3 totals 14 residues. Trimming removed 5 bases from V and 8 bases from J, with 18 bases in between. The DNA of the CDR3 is TGTGCCAGCAGTCCCTGGAATGACCTTACAACCCAGTACTTC. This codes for CASSPWNDLTTQYF.

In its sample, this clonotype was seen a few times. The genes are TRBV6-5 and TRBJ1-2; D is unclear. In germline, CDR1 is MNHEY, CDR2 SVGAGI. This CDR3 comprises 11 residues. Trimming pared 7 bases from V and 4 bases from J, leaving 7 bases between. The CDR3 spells CASTGIYGYTF. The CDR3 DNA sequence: TGTGCCAGCACGGGGATCTATGGCTACACCTTC.

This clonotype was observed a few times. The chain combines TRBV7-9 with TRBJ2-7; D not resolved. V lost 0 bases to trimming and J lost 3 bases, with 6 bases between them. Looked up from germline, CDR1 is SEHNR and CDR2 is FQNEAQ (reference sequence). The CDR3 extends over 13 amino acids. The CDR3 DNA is TGTGCCAGCAGCTTAGCTGGCTTCTACGAGCAGTACGTC. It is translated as CASSLAGFYEQYV.

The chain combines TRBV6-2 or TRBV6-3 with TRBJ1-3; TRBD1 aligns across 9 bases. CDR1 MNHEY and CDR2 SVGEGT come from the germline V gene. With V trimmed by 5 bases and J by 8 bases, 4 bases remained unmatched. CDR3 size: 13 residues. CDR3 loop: CASSRQGEDTIYF. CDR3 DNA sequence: TGTGCCAGCAGTCGACAGGGGGAAGACACCATATATTTT.

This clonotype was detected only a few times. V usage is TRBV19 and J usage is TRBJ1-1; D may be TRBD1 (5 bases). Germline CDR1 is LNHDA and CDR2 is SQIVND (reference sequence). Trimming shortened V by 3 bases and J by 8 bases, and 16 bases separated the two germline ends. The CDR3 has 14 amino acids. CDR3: CASSILGRAQEAFF. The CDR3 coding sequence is TGTGCCAGTAGTATTTTGGGCAGGGCCCAAGAAGCTTTCTTT.

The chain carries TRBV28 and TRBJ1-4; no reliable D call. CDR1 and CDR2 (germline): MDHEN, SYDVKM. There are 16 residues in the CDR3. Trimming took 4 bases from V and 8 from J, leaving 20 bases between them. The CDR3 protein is CASSSPGSGMGEKLFF. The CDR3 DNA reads TGTGCCAGCAGTTCCCCCGGGTCGGGGATGGGCGAAAAACTGTTTTTT.